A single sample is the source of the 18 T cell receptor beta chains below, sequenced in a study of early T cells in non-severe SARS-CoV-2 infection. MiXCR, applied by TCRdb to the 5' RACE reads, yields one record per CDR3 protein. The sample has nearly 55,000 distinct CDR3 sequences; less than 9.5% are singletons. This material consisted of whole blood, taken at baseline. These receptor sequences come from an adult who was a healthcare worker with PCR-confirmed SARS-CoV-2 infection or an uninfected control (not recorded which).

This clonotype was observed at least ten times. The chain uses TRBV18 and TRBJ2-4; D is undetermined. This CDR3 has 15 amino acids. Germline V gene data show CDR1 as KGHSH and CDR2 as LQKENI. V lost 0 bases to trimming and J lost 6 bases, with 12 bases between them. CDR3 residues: CASSPPGTELNIQYF. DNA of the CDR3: TGTGCCAGCTCACCACCAGGAACAGAACTAAACATTCAGTACTTC.

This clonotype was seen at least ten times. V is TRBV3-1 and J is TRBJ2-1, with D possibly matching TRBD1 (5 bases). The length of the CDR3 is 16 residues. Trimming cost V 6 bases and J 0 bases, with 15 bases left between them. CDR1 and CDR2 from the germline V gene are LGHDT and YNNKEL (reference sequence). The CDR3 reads CASSQGILSSYNEQFF. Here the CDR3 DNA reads TGTGCCAGCAGTCAGGGTATACTAAGCTCCTACAATGAGCAGTTCTTC.

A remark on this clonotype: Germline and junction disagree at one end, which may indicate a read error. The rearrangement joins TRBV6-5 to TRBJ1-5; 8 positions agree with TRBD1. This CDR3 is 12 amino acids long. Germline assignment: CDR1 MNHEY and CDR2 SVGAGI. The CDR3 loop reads CASRTGNQPQHF. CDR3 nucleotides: TGCGCCAGCAGGACAGGGAATCAGCCCCAGCATTTT.

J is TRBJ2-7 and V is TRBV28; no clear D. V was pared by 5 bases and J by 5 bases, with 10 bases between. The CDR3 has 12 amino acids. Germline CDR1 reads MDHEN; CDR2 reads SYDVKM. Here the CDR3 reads CASSPRRNEQYF. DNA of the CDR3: TGTGCCAGCAGTCCCCGGCGGAACGAGCAGTACTTC.

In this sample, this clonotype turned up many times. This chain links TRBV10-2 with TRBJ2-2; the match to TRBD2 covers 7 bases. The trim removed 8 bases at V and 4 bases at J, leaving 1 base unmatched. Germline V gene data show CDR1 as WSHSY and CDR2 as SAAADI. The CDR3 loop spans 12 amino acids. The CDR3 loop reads CASGRVTGELFF. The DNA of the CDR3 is TGCGCCAGCGGGAGGGTCACCGGGGAGCTGTTTTTT.

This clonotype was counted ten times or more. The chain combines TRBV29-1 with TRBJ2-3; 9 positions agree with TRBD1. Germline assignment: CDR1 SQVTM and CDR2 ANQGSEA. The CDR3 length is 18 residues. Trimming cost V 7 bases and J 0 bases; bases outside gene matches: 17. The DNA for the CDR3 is TGCAGCGCCGGAGAGACAGGGGGGGAGTTAACTAGCACAGATACGCAGTATTTT. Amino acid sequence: CSAGETGGELTSTDTQYF.

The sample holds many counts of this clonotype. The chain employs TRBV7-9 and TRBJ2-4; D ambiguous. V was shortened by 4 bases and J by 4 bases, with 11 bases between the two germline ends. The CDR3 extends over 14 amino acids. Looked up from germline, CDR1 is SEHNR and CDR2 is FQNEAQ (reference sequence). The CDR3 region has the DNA TGTGCCAGCAGCTCAGATGGGCCGAAAAACATTCAGTACTTC. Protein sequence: CASSSDGPKNIQYF.

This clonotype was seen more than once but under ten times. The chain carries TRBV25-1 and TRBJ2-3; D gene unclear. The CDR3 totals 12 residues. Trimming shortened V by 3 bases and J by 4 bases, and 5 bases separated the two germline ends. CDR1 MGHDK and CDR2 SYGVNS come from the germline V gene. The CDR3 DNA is TGTGCCAGCAGTGAGAGTTCAGATACGCAGTATTTT. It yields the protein CASSESSDTQYF.

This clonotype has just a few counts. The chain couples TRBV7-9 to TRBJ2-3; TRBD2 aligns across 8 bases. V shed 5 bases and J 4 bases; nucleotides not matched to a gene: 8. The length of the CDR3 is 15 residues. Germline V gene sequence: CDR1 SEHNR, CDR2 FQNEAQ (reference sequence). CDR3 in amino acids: CASSPTSDGADTQYF. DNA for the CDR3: TGTGCCAGCAGCCCGACTAGCGACGGGGCAGATACGCAGTATTTT.

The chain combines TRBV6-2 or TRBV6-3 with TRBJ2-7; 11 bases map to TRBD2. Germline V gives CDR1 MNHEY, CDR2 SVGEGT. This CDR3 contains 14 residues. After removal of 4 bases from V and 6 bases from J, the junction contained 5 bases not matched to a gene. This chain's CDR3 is CASSSAGTSGEQYF. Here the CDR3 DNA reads TGTGCCAGCAGTTCCGCCGGGACTAGCGGCGAGCAGTACTTC.

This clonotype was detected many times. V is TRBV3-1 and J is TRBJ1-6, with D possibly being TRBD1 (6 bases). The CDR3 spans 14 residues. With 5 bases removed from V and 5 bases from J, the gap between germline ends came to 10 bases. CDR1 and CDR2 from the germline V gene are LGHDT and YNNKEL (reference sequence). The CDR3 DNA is TGTGCCAGCAGCTCTCGACAGGATAATTCACCCCTCCACTTT. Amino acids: CASSSRQDNSPLHF.

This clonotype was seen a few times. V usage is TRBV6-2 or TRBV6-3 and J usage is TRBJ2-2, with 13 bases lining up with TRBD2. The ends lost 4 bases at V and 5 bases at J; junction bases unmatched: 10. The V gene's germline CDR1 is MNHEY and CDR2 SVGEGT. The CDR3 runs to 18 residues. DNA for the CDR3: TGTGCCAGCAGTTGGATAGGACTAGCGGGAGTGTGGACCGGGGAGCTGTTTTTT. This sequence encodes CASSWIGLAGVWTGELFF.

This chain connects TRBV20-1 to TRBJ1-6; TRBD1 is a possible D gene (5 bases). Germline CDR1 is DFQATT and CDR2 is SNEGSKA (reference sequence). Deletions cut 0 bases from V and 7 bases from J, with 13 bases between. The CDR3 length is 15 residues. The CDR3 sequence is CSARDRGAGNSPLHF. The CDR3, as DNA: TGCAGTGCTAGAGATCGAGGGGCGGGAAATTCACCCCTCCACTTT.

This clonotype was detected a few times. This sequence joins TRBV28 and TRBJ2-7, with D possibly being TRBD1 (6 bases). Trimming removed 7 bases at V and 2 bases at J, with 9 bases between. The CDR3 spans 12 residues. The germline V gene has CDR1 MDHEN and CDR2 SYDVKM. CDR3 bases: TGTGCCAGCATAGGGGGTCCCTACGAGCAGTACTTC. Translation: CASIGGPYEQYF.

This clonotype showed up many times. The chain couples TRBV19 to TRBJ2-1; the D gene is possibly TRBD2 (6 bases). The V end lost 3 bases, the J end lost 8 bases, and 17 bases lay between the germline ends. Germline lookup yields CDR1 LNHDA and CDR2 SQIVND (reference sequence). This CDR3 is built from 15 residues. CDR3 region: CASSITAGRVDEQFF. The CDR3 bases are TGTGCCAGTAGTATCACGGCGGGACGAGTGGATGAGCAGTTCTTC.

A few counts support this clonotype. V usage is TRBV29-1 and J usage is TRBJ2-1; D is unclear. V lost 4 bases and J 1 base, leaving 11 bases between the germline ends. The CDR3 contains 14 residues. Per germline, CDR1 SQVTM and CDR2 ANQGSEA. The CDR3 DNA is TGCAGCGTTGGTGGTTGGCAGTCCTACAATGAGCAGTTCTTC. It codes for CSVGGWQSYNEQFF.

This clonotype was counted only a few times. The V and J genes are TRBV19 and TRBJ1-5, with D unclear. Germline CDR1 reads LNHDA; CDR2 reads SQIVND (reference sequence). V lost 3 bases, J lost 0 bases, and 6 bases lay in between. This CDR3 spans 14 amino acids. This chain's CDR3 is CASSIEGSNQPQHF. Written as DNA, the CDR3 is TGTGCCAGTAGTATCGAAGGTAGCAATCAGCCCCAGCATTTT.

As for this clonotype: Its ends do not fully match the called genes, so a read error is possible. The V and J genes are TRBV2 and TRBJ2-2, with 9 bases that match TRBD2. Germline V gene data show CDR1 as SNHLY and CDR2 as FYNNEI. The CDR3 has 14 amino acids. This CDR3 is CASGGTSLAGELFF. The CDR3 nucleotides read TGTGCCAGCGGAGGGACTAGCCTTGCGGGGGAGCTTTTTTTT.